These T cell receptor beta chains were read from a single sample in a study of shared clonotypes between healthy human individuals. Assay used: immunoSEQ multiplex PCR; TCRdb lists only in-frame clones, some missing. The data hold around 2.5 million clones, with approximately 94% observed a single time. Sequencing used naive CD4+ T cells from PBMCs. The receptors come from a man aged 18 to 30 in good health. Some clones in this sample may be carry-over from other donors' samples. The CDR3 runs from the conserved cysteine through the conserved F or W. D genes are given only for firm matches. Expanded clones get a size class; other rows say once, few or many, or leave the size out.

V: TRBV5-1; D: TRBD2; size: -; J: TRBJ2-3; length: 15; DNA: TGCGCCAGCAGCTTTAGCGGGAGAGGCACAGATACGCAGTATTTT; CDR3: CASSFSGRGTDTQYF
V: TRBV6-5; D: -; size: once; J: TRBJ1-6; length: 14; DNA: TGTGCCAGCAGACGACTGGGAGGGAATTCACCCCTCCACTTT; CDR3: CASRRLGGNSPLHF
V: TRBV7-9; D: TRBD1; size: -; J: TRBJ1-2; length: 14; DNA: TGTGCCAGCAGCTTAGGACAGGGGAACTATGGCTACACCTTC; CDR3: CASSLGQGNYGYTF
V: TRBV30; D: TRBD2; size: -; J: TRBJ2-1; length: 15; DNA: TGTGCCTGGGACGGGAGCGGGGGTTACTACAATGAGCAGTTCTTC; CDR3: CAWDGSGGYYNEQFF
V: TRBV2; D: -; size: -; J: TRBJ1-5; length: 14; DNA: TGTGCCAGCAGTGATTTGTCCCAGGGACAGCCCCAGCATTTT; CDR3: CASSDLSQGQPQHF
V: TRBV6-5; D: TRBD1; size: -; J: TRBJ1-2; length: 15; DNA: TGTGCCAGCAGTTACATTGGGGACAGGAACTATGGCTACACCTTC; CDR3: CASSYIGDRNYGYTF
V: TRBV5-1; D: -; size: -; J: TRBJ1-1; length: 14; DNA: TGCGCCAGCACCGGTGGAGCGTTAGGCACTGAAGCTTTCTTT; CDR3: CASTGGALGTEAFF
V: TRBV28; D: TRBD2; size: -; J: TRBJ2-1; length: 15; DNA: TGTGCCAGCAGTTTATGGACTAGCGGGTACAATGAGCAGTTCTTC; CDR3: CASSLWTSGYNEQFF
V: TRBV2; D: -; size: -; J: TRBJ1-4; length: 12; DNA: TGTGCCAGCAGTGAAGGGGGCGAAAAACTGTTTTTT; CDR3: CASSEGGEKLFF
V: TRBV4-1; D: TRBD1; size: -; J: TRBJ2-3; length: 17; DNA: TGCGCCAGCAGCCAAGTTCTAATAGGACAGGGGACAGATACGCAGTATTTT; CDR3: CASSQVLIGQGTDTQYF
V: TRBV19; D: -; size: -; J: TRBJ2-7; length: 13; DNA: TGTGCCAGTAGTGGGGGGATTTCCTACGAGCAGTACTTC; CDR3: CASSGGISYEQYF
V: TRBV6-5; D: TRBD1; size: -; J: TRBJ2-2; length: 13; DNA: TGTGCCAGCAGTTTGACAGGGGCCGGGGAGCTGTTTTTT; CDR3: CASSLTGAGELFF
V: TRBV6-6; D: TRBD2; size: -; J: TRBJ2-7; length: 14; DNA: TGTGCCAGCAGTTCGAGGCGGGAGCCCTACGAGCAGTACTTC; CDR3: CASSSRREPYEQYF
V: TRBV11-3; D: TRBD1; size: -; J: TRBJ2-3; length: 17; DNA: TGTGCCAGCAGCTTAGGAGAGACAGGGCTGAGCACAGATACGCAGTATTTT; CDR3: CASSLGETGLSTDTQYF
V: TRBV2; D: -; size: -; J: TRBJ1-5; length: 17; DNA: TGTGCCAGCAGTGATCCCCCGGCGAAATATAGCAATCAGCCCCAGCATTTT; CDR3: CASSDPPAKYSNQPQHF
V: TRBV19; D: -; size: -; J: TRBJ1-2; length: 14; DNA: TGTGCCAGTAGTATACCGGGTCTTAACTATGGCTACACCTTC; CDR3: CASSIPGLNYGYTF
V: TRBV6-1; D: -; size: -; J: TRBJ2-2; length: 15; DNA: TGTGCCAGCAGTGCAATTAGTAGCGGCACCGGGGAGCTGTTTTTT; CDR3: CASSAISSGTGELFF
V: TRBV5-6; D: -; size: -; J: TRBJ2-7; length: 12; DNA: TGTGCCAGCAGCCGACAGTCTAGTAGGCAGTACTTC; CDR3: CASSRQSSRQYF
V: TRBV18; D: TRBD2; size: -; J: TRBJ2-3; length: 15; DNA: TGTGCCAGCTCACCACAGCGGGAGGGCACAGATACGCAGTATTTT; CDR3: CASSPQREGTDTQYF